This entry concerns a single T cell receptor beta chain. The antigen remains unidentified. The sample originates from a study of T cell responses to AZD1222 COVID-19 vaccine. Study overall: Whether given at about 4 or about 12 weeks, second doses were pooled.

V shed 1 base, J shed 5 bases, and the junction held 5 bases outside the gene matches. The CDR3 consists of 16 residues. CDR1 is LNHNV, CDR2 YYDKDF, per germline (reference sequence). Study observations and caveats: Clonal diversity was possibly underestimated, and white British individuals and females predominated among donors. The study reported that nearly half of spike-specific TCRs target unmutated variant regions.

Produced via immunoSEQ multiplex PCR; TCRdb's table is partial and in-frame only. This sample has around 140,000 clones, with roughly 90% found just once. The TCR comes from an adult in good health. The material sequenced was peripheral blood, taken on day 0 of AZD1222 vaccination. This chain uses TRBV15 with TRBJ2-5; 12 bases agree with TRBD2. DNA of the CDR3: TGTGCCACCAGCAGAGCGGCTAGCGGGAGGGTCGAGACCCAGTACTTC. This translates into CATSRAASGRVETQYF.